These T cell receptor beta chains were read from a single sample in a study of T cell repertoires in cytomegalovirus infection. MiXCR was run by TCRdb on the reads, yielding one entry per CDR3 protein. Of fewer than 700,000 distinct CDR3 sequences in the sample, approximately 24% were seen once. Sequencing used CD8+ T cells from PBMCs. Every receptor here comes from a human donor in good health (CMV status not recorded). Some clones in this sample may be carry-over from other donors' samples. CDR3s include the opening cysteine and the closing phenylalanine or tryptophan. A D gene is named only where the DNA matches it firmly. Only part of the rows carry a size: once, few, many, or a class if the clone is expanded.

length: 15
J: TRBJ2-7
D: TRBD2
V: TRBV2
size: few
DNA: TGTGCCAGCAGTGAAGGGACGGGAGGGCGGCCGGAGCAGTACTTC
CDR3: CASSEGTGGRPEQYF

length: 16
J: TRBJ1-1
D: -
V: TRBV7-9
size: many
DNA: TGTGCCAGCAGCTTAGCGACCAGCAACGGGAGGACTGAAGCTTTCTTT
CDR3: CASSLATSNGRTEAFF

length: 15
J: TRBJ2-1
D: TRBD2
V: TRBV7-2
size: many
DNA: TGTGCCAGCAGCCTTAGCGGGGGGAAGAACAATGAGCAGTTCTTC
CDR3: CASSLSGGKNNEQFF

length: 12
J: TRBJ2-2
D: -
V: TRBV28
size: many
DNA: TGTGCCAGCAGCTTAGACTCCGGGGAGCTGTTTTTT
CDR3: CASSLDSGELFF

length: 16
J: TRBJ2-5
D: -
V: TRBV20-1
size: -
DNA: TGCAGTGCTAGAGGGGGGAGGCAAGGCGGTCTTGAGACCCAGTACTTC
CDR3: CSARGGRQGGLETQYF

length: 13
J: TRBJ1-1
D: -
V: TRBV20-1
size: -
DNA: TGCAGTGCTCTGCCTTCGGCAGGCACTGAAGCTTTCTTT
CDR3: CSALPSAGTEAFF

length: 11
J: TRBJ1-1
D: -
V: TRBV29-1
size: few
DNA: TGCAGCGACGTGGGGGAGCGCTCTGCTTTCTTT
CDR3: CSDVGERSAFF

length: 17
J: TRBJ2-2
D: TRBD2
V: TRBV7-3
size: few
DNA: TGTGCCAGCAGCTCTCCTCCGGGACTAGGATCCACCGGGGAGCTGTTTTTT
CDR3: CASSSPPGLGSTGELFF

length: 13
J: TRBJ2-3
D: -
V: TRBV28
size: few
DNA: TGTGCCAGCGGCTTTGTCGGAGCAGATACGCAGTATTTT
CDR3: CASGFVGADTQYF

length: 13
J: TRBJ2-3
D: -
V: TRBV6-2/TRBV6-3
size: once
DNA: TGTGCCAGCAGATCCCCCAGCTCGACCCTCCAGTATTTT
CDR3: CASRSPSSTLQYF

length: 17
J: TRBJ2-2
D: TRBD2
V: TRBV4-1
size: -
DNA: TGCGCCAGCAGCCAAGATAGCGGGGGGGCAAGTGGCGGGGAGCTGTTTTTT
CDR3: CASSQDSGGASGGELFF

length: 17
J: TRBJ1-6
D: -
V: TRBV19
size: many
DNA: TGTGCCAGTAGTCCCGGGAGGTGGCGCAGGCCGGGGGGACCCCTCCACTTT
CDR3: CASSPGRWRRPGGPLHF

length: 14
J: TRBJ1-2
D: -
V: TRBV7-4
size: once
DNA: TGTGCCAGCACCCTCACGGCCAGGACCTATGGCTACACCTTC
CDR3: CASTLTARTYGYTF

length: 14
J: TRBJ1-5
D: -
V: TRBV12-3/TRBV12-4
size: few
DNA: TGTGCCAGCACCCCACTTGGGGGGAATCAGCCCCAGCATTTT
CDR3: CASTPLGGNQPQHF

length: 13
J: TRBJ1-1
D: -
V: TRBV11-3
size: many
DNA: TGTGCCAGCAGCCCCAGGGGTGGGACTGAAGCTTTCTTT
CDR3: CASSPRGGTEAFF

length: 18
J: TRBJ1-4
D: TRBD1
V: TRBV18
size: few
DNA: TGTGCCAGCTCACCCCCTCGGACAGGGGGACTTTATAATGAAAAACTGTTTTTT
CDR3: CASSPPRTGGLYNEKLFF

length: 16
J: TRBJ2-1
D: TRBD2
V: TRBV7-2
size: many
DNA: TGTGCCAGCAGCTTAGAATTATCGGCTAGCGGCGATGAGCAGTTCTTC
CDR3: CASSLELSASGDEQFF

length: 13
J: TRBJ1-1
D: -
V: TRBV27
size: -
DNA: TGTGCCAGCATGCGGGGGAGGTACACTGAAGCTTTCTTT
CDR3: CASMRGRYTEAFF

length: 19
J: TRBJ2-1
D: TRBD2
V: TRBV6-7
size: few
DNA: TGTGCCAGCAGTTTTCCGGGACTAGCGGGGCGATTCTCCTACAATGAGCAGTTCTTC
CDR3: CASSFPGLAGRFSYNEQFF

length: 15
J: TRBJ1-5
D: -
V: TRBV4-2
size: few
DNA: TGTGCCAGCAGCCATAGTCCGGACAACAATCAGCCCCAGCATTTT
CDR3: CASSHSPDNNQPQHF

length: 11
J: TRBJ1-1
D: -
V: TRBV14
size: few
DNA: TGTGCCAGCAGGGGTTACACTGAAGCTTTCTTT
CDR3: CASRGYTEAFF

length: 16
J: TRBJ1-4
D: -
V: TRBV5-1
size: -
DNA: TGCGCCAGCAGCTCGGTACAGGGCGGGGGGAGTGAAAAACTGTTTTTT
CDR3: CASSSVQGGGSEKLFF

length: 19
J: TRBJ2-1
D: TRBD1
V: TRBV5-6
size: -
DNA: TGTGCCAGCAGCGGGGGACGGGACAGGTGGATCGGAGTCTACAATGAGCAGTTCTTC
CDR3: CASSGGRDRWIGVYNEQFF

length: 16
J: TRBJ2-3
D: TRBD2
V: TRBV7-3
size: many
DNA: TGTGCCAGCAGCTTAGGCGTAGCGGGGGAGTTAGATACGCAGTATTTT
CDR3: CASSLGVAGELDTQYF

length: 12
J: TRBJ1-2
D: -
V: TRBV12-3/TRBV12-4
size: few
DNA: TGTGCCATTTCCATAGCTAACTATGGCTACACCTTC
CDR3: CAISIANYGYTF

length: 15
J: TRBJ2-7
D: TRBD2
V: TRBV20-1
size: -
DNA: TGCAGTGCTAGAGATCACCCAGCGGGGTCCTACGAGCAGTACTTC
CDR3: CSARDHPAGSYEQYF

length: 15
J: TRBJ2-7
D: -
V: TRBV5-1
size: -
DNA: TGCGCCAGCAGCTTTGGTATAACGGGGAACTACGAGCAGTACTTC
CDR3: CASSFGITGNYEQYF

length: 15
J: TRBJ2-5
D: TRBD2
V: TRBV6-1
size: many
DNA: TGTGCCAGCACCAGGACTAGCGGTGTCCAAGAGACCCAGTACTTC
CDR3: CASTRTSGVQETQYF

length: 15
J: TRBJ2-1
D: TRBD1
V: TRBV7-2
size: -
DNA: TGTGCCAGCAGCTTTCCGGACAGGGGGCATCATGAGCAGTTCTTC
CDR3: CASSFPDRGHHEQFF

length: 13
J: TRBJ2-1
D: TRBD1
V: TRBV12-3/TRBV12-4
size: many
DNA: TGTGCCGTCAACGGACAGGGGGTTGATGAGCAGTTCTTC
CDR3: CAVNGQGVDEQFF

length: 16
J: TRBJ1-2
D: -
V: TRBV7-6
size: -
DNA: TGTGCCAGCAGAACCTCCGGACCCGACATTGACTATGGCTACACCTTC
CDR3: CASRTSGPDIDYGYTF

length: 13
J: TRBJ2-3
D: -
V: TRBV27
size: -
DNA: TGTGCCAGCAGTTTAACTGCTACAGATACGCAGTATTTT
CDR3: CASSLTATDTQYF

length: 15
J: TRBJ2-2
D: -
V: TRBV11-3
size: few
DNA: TGTGCCAGCAGCTCCCGACAGGCGGGCACCGGGGAGCTGTTTTTT
CDR3: CASSSRQAGTGELFF

length: 14
J: TRBJ2-5
D: TRBD1
V: TRBV28
size: many
DNA: TGTGCCAGCAGCCAGACAGGGATCGAGGAGACCCAGTACTTC
CDR3: CASSQTGIEETQYF

length: 16
J: TRBJ1-2
D: TRBD1
V: TRBV7-6
size: -
DNA: TGTGCCAGCAGCTTAGGGGACAGGGGCGCCCGGGATGACTACACCTTC
CDR3: CASSLGDRGARDDYTF

length: 14
J: TRBJ1-1
D: -
V: TRBV29-1
size: -
DNA: TGCAGCGCCGCCGGGACGGCGAACGACACTGAAGCTTTCTTT
CDR3: CSAAGTANDTEAFF

length: 18
J: TRBJ1-6
D: -
V: TRBV10-2
size: -
DNA: TGCGCCAGCAGTGAGTCCCTCGCCTCCGTCTCCTATAATTCACCCCTCCACTTT
CDR3: CASSESLASVSYNSPLHF

length: 14
J: TRBJ1-2
D: TRBD1
V: TRBV9
size: -
DNA: TGTGCCAGCAGCCACCGGGACAGCCCCCGGGGCTACACCTTC
CDR3: CASSHRDSPRGYTF

length: 18
J: TRBJ2-1
D: TRBD1
V: TRBV25-1
size: few
DNA: TGTGCCAGCAGTGAATACGTAATGGCGGGACAGGGTACCAATGAGCAGTTCTTC
CDR3: CASSEYVMAGQGTNEQFF

length: 16
J: TRBJ2-7
D: -
V: TRBV28
size: -
DNA: TGTGCCAGCAGTTTTTGGATTCCGGGACCGGGCTACGAGCAGTACTTC
CDR3: CASSFWIPGPGYEQYF

length: 15
J: TRBJ2-2
D: -
V: TRBV7-8
size: many
DNA: TGTGCCAGCAGCTTAGTGGGGGTCGGTACCGGGGAGCTGTTTTTT
CDR3: CASSLVGVGTGELFF